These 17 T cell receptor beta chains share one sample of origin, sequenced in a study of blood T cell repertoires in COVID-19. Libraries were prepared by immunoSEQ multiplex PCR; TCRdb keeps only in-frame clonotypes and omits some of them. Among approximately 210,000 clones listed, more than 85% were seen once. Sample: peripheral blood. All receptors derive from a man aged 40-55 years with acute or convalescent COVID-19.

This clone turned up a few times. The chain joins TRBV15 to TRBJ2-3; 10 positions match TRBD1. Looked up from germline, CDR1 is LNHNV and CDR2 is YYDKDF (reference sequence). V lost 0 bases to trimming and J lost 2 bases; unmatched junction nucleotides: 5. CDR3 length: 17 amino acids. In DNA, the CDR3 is TGTGCCACCAGCAGAGATCCCGGGACAGGGGCCACAGATACGCAGTATTTT. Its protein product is CATSRDPGTGATDTQYF.

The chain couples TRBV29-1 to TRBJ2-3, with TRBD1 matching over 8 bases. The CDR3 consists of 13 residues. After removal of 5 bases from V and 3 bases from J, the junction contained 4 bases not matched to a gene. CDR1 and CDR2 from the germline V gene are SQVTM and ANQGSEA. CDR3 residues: CSVPRGPTDTQYF. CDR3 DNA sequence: TGCAGCGTTCCCAGGGGGCCAACAGATACGCAGTATTTT.

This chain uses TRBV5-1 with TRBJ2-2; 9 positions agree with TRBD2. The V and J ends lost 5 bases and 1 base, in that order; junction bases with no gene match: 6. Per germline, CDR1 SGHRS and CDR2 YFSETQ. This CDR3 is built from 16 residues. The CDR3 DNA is TGCGCCAGCAGGGTCTCTAGCGGGGTGAACACCGGGGAGCTGTTTTTT. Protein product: CASRVSSGVNTGELFF.

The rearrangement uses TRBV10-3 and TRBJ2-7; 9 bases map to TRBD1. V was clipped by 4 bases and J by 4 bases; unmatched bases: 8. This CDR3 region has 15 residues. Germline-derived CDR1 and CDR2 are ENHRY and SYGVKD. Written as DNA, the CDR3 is TGTGCCATCAGTGGGGGGGGACAGGGACGATACGAGCAGTACTTC. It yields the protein CAISGGGQGRYEQYF.

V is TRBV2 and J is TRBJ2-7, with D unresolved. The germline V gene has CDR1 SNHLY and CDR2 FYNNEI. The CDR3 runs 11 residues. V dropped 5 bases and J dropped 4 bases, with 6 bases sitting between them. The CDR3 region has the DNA TGTGCCAGCAGTTATAATTACGAGCAGTACTTC. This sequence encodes CASSYNYEQYF.

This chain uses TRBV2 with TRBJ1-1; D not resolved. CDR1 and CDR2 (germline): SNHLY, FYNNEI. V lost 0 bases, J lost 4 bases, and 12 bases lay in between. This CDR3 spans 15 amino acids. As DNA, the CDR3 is TGTGCCAGCAGTGAAGCGGATGCGGGTGGCACTGAAGCTTTCTTT. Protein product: CASSEADAGGTEAFF.

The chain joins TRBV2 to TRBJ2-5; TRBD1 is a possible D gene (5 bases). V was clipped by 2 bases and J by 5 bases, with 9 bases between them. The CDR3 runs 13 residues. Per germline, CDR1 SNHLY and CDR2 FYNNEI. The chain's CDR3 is CASSEFRAETQYF. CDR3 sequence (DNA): TGTGCCAGCAGTGAATTCAGGGCGGAGACCCAGTACTTC.

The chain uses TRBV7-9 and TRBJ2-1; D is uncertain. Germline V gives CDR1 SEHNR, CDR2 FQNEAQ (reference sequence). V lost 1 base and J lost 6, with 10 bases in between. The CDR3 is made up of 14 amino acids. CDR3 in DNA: TGTGCCAGCAGCTTAGGTCAGGCCGGCAATGAGCAGTTCTTC. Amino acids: CASSLGQAGNEQFF. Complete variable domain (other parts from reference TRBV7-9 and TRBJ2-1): DTGVSQNPRHKITKRGQNVTFRCDPISEHNRLYWYRQTLGQGPEFLTYFQNEAQLEKSRLLSDRFSAERPKGSFSTLEIQRTEQGDSAMYLCASSLGQAGNEQFFGPGTRLTVL.

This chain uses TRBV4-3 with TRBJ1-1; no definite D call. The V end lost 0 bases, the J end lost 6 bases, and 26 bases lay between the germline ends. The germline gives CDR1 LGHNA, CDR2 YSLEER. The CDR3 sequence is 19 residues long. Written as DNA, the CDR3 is TGCGCCAGCAGCCAAGATTATGGGCCGAATTTGAGCTTCGGTCCTGAAGCTTTCTTT. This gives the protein CASSQDYGPNLSFGPEAFF.

CDR3 coding DNA: TGTGCCAGCAGCCCAAGACTAGCAAACAATGAGCAGTTCTTC. It codes for CASSPRLANNEQFF. This chain links TRBV9 with TRBJ2-1; 7 nucleotides match TRBD2. V shed 4 bases, J shed 5 bases, and the junction held 6 bases outside the gene matches. The CDR3 sequence is 14 residues long. Per the germline V gene, CDR1 is SGDLS and CDR2 is YYNGEE.

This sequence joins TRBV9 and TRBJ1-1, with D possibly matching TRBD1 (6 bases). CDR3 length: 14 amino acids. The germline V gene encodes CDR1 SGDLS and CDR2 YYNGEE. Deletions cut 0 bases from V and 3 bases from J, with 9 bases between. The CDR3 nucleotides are TGTGCCAGCAGCGTAGAGGGGGAGTACACTGAAGCTTTCTTT. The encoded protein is CASSVEGEYTEAFF.

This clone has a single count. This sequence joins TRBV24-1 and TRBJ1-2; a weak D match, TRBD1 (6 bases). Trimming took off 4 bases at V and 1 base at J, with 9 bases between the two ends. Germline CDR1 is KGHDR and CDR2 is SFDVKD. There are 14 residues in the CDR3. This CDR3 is CATSDRGHNYGYTF. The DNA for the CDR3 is TGTGCCACCAGTGACAGGGGCCATAACTATGGCTACACCTTC.

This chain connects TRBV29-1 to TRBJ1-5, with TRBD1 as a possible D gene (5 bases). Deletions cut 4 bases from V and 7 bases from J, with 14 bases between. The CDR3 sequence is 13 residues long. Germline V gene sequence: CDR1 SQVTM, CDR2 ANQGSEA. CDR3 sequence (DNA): TGCAGCGTTGGTCAGGGTAGAGGACAGCCCCAGCATTTT. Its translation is CSVGQGRGQPQHF.

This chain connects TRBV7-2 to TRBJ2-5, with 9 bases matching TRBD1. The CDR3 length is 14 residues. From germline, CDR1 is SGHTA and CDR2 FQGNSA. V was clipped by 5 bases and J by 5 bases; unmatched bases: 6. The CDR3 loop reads CASSTQGARETQYF. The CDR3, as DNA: TGTGCCAGCAGCACACAGGGGGCGCGGGAGACCCAGTACTTC.

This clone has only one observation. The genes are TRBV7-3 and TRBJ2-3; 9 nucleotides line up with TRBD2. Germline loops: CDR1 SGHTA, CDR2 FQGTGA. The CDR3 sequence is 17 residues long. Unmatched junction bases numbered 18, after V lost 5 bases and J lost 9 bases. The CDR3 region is CASSQYSSGGLRGTQYF. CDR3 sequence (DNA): TGTGCCAGCAGCCAATATTCGAGCGGGGGGCTGCGAGGGACGCAGTATTTT.

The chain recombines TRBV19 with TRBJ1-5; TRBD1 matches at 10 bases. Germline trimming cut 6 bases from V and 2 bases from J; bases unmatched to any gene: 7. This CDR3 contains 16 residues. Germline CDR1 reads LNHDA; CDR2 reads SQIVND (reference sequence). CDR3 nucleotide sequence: TGTGCCAGTAGGAGGACAGGGGGGGTGGGCAATCAGCCCCAGCATTTT. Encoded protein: CASRRTGGVGNQPQHF.

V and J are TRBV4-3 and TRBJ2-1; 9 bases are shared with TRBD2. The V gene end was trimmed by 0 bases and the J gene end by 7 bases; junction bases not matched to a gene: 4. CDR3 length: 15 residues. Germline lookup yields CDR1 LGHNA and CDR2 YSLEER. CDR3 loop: CASSQDSGRRNEQFF. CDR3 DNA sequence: TGCGCCAGCAGCCAAGATAGCGGGAGAAGGAATGAGCAGTTCTTC.